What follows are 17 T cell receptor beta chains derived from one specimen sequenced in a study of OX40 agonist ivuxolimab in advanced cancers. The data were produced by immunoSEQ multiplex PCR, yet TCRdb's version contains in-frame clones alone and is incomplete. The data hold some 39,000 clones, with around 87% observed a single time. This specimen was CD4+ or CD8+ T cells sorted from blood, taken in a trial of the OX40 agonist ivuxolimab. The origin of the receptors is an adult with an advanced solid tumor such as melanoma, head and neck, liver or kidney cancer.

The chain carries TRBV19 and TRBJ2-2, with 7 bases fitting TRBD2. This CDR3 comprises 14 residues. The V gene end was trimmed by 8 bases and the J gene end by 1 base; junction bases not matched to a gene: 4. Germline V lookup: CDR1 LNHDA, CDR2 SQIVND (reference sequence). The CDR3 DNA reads TGTGCCAGTTGTGCTAGCGGGAACACCGGGGAGCTGTTTTTT. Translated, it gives CASCASGNTGELFF.

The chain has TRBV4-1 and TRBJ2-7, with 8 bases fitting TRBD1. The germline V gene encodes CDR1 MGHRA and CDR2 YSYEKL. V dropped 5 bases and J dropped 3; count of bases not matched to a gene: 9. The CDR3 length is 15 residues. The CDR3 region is CASSTRTGNVYEQYF. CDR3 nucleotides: TGCGCCAGCAGCACCCGGACAGGGAACGTCTACGAGCAGTACTTC.

CDR3 DNA sequence: TGTGCCAGCAGCTGGGATCTTGGGGTCATTGTGGACACCATATATTTT. This codes for CASSWDLGVIVDTIYF. The chain uses TRBV5-5 and TRBJ1-3, with D unresolved. Trimming stripped 3 bases from V and 8 bases from J, with 21 bases between. The CDR3 is made up of 16 amino acids. Looked up from germline, CDR1 is SGHKS and CDR2 is YYEKEE (reference sequence).

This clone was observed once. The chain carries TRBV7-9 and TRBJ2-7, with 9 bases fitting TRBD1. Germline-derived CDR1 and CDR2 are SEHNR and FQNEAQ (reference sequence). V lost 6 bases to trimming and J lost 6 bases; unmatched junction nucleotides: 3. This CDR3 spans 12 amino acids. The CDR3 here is CASSWTGVEQYF. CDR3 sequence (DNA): TGTGCCAGCAGTTGGACAGGGGTCGAGCAGTACTTC.

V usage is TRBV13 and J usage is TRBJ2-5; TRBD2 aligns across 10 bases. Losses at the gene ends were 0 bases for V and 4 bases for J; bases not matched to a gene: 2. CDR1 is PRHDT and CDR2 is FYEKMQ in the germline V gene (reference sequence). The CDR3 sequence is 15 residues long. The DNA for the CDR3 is TGTGCCAGCAGCTTAGGCCTAGCGGGAGCAGAGACCCAGTACTTC. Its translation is CASSLGLAGAETQYF.

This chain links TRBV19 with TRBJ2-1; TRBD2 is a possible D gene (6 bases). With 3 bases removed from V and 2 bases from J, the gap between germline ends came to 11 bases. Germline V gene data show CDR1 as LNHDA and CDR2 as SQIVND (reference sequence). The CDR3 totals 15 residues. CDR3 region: CASSIPLAPYNEQFF. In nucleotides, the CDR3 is TGTGCCAGTAGTATTCCCCTAGCGCCCTACAATGAGCAGTTCTTC.

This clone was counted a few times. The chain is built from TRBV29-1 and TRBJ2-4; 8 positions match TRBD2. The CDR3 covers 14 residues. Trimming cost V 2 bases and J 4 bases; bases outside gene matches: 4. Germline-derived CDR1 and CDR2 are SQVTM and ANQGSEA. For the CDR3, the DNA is TGCAGCGTTGAACTGGGACTAGGGAAAAACATTCAGTACTTC. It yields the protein CSVELGLGKNIQYF.

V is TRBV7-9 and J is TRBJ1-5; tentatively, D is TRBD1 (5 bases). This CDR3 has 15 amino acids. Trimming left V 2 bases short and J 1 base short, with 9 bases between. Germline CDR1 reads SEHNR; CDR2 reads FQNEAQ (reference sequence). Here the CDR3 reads CASSLMGGSNQPQHF. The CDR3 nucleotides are TGTGCCAGCAGCTTAATGGGGGGGAGCAATCAGCCCCAGCATTTT.

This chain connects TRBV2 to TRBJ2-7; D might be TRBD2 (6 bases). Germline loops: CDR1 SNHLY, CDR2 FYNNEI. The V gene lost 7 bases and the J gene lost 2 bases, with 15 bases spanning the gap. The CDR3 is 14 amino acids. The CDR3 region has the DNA TGTGCCAGCACGGAGGGGATATTGACCTACGAGCAGTACTTC. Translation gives CASTEGILTYEQYF.

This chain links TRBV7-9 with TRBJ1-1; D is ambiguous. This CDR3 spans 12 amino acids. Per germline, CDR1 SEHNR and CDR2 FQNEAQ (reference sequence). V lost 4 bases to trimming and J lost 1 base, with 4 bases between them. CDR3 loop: CASSSTNTEAFF. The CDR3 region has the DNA TGTGCCAGCAGCTCGACGAACACTGAAGCTTTCTTT.

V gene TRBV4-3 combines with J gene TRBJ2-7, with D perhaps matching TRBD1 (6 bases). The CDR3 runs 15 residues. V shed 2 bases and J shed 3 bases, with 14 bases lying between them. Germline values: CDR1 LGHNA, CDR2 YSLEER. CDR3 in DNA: TGCGCCAGCAGCCAATACAGGGAGCCCGTCTACGAGCAGTACTTC. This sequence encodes CASSQYREPVYEQYF.

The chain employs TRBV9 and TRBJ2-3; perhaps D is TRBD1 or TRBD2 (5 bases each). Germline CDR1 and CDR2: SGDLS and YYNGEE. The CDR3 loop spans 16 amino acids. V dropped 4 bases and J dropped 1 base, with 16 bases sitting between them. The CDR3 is CASSTTGTRGTDTQYF. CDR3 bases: TGTGCCAGCAGCACAACCGGGACCCGCGGCACAGATACGCAGTATTTT.

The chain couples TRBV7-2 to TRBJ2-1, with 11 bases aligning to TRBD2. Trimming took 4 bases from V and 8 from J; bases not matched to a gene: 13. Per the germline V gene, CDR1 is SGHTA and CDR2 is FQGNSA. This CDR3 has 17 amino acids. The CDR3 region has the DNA TGTGCCAGCAGCTCCTCAATAGCGGGAGGGACAAGGGATGAGCAGTTCTTC. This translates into CASSSSIAGGTRDEQFF.

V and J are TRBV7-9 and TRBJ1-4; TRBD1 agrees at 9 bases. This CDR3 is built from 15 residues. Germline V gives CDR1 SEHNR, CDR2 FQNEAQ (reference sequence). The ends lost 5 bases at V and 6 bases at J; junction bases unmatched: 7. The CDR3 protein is CASSLQGDRDEKLFF. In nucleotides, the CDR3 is TGTGCCAGCAGCCTACAGGGGGACAGGGATGAAAAACTGTTTTTT.

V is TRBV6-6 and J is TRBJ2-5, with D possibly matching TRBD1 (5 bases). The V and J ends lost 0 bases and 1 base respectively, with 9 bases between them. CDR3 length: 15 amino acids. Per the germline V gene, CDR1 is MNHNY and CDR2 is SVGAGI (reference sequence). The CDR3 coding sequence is TGTGCCAGCAGTTACTCTCCTCAGGGCCAAGAGACCCAGTACTTC. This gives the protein CASSYSPQGQETQYF.

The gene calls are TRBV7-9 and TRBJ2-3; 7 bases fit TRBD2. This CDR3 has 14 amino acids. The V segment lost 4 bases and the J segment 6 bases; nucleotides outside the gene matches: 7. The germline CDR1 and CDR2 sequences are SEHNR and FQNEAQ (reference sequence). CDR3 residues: CASSSPGEGDTQYF. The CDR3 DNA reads TGTGCCAGCAGCTCCCCCGGGGAGGGGGATACGCAGTATTTT.

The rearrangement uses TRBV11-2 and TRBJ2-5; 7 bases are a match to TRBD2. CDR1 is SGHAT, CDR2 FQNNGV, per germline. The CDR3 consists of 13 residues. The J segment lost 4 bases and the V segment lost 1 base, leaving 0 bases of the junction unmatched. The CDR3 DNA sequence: TGTGCCAGCAGCTTAGGGGGGGGAGAGACCCAGTACTTC. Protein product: CASSLGGGETQYF.